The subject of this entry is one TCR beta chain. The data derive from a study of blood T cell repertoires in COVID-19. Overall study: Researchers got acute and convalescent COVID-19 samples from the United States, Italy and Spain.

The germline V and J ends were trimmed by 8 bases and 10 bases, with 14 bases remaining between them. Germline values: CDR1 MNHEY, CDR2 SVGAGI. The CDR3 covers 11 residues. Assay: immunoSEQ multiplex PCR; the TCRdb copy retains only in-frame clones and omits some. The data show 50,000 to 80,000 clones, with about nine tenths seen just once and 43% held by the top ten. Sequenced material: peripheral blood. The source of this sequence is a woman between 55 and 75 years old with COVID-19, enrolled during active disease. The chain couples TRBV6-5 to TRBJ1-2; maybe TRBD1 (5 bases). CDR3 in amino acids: CASLGRGNYTF. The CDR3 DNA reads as TGTGCCAGCTTGGGCCGGGGGAACTACACCTTC.